This TCR beta chain came from a study of technical replicates of blood from several donors. The CDR3 has 13 residues. With 0 bases removed from V and 10 bases from J, the gap between germline ends came to 11 bases. Germline CDR1 is SGHRS and CDR2 is YFSETQ. Measured with immunoSEQ multiplex PCR; TCRdb has only the in-frame clones, and not every one. The sample has approximately 80,000 clones, roughly 98% seen once. The sequencing sample was made of T cells isolated from PBMCs. This chain uses TRBV5-1 with TRBJ1-3; D gene uncertain. The sequence derives from a human donor in good health. CDR3 nucleotide sequence: TGCGCCAGCAGCTTGGCTGGCCTCTCGACCATATATTTT. Amino acids: CASSLAGLSTIYF.